The rows below give T cell receptor beta chains drawn from one sample of a study of sequential checkpoint blockade in melanoma. The method was immunoSEQ multiplex PCR; TCRdb's version includes in-frame clones alone and lacks a portion of them. The sample shows 17,000 or so clones, less than 75% of them seen only once. Sequencing used CD8+ T cells sorted from blood (inferred from file names), obtained from a patient given nivolumab and ipilimumab in sequence. All receptors derive from a human donor with melanoma. Both conserved end residues are part of each CDR3. The D gene is left open where the match is weak. Part of the rows lack a size; the others show once, few, many or a class for expanded clones.

clone_size: many
j_call: TRBJ2-2
d_call: TRBD1
v_call: TRBV2
cdr3_nt: TGTGCCAGCCTTTCTCGACAGGGCCGATCCGGGGAGCTGTTTTTT
cdr3_aa: CASLSRQGRSGELFF

clone_size: few
j_call: TRBJ2-7
d_call: NA
v_call: TRBV15
cdr3_nt: TGTGCCACCAGCAGATCCCGGGACATGCCCTACGAGCAGTACTTC
cdr3_aa: CATSRSRDMPYEQYF

clone_size: NA
j_call: TRBJ1-1
d_call: NA
v_call: TRBV2
cdr3_nt: TGTGCCAGCGGAGGGACGGCCGGCACTGAAGCTTTCTTT
cdr3_aa: CASGGTAGTEAFF

clone_size: NA
j_call: TRBJ2-2
d_call: TRBD2
v_call: TRBV29-1
cdr3_nt: TGCAGCGTCAGTTTGATAGCGTCAGCTTCCTCGCGGGAGCGTTCGAACACCGGGGAGCTGTTTTTT
cdr3_aa: CSVSLIASASSRERSNTGELFF

clone_size: once
j_call: TRBJ1-6
d_call: TRBD1
v_call: TRBV7-9
cdr3_nt: TGTGCCAGCAGCCCGGGACAGGGGGCCCGTAATTCACCCCTCCACTTT
cdr3_aa: CASSPGQGARNSPLHF

clone_size: NA
j_call: TRBJ2-7
d_call: NA
v_call: TRBV2
cdr3_nt: TGTGCCAGCAGAAAAGGGTACGGGACACCCGCCTACGAGCAGTACTTC
cdr3_aa: CASRKGYGTPAYEQYF

clone_size: few
j_call: TRBJ1-1
d_call: NA
v_call: TRBV28
cdr3_nt: TGTGCCAGCAGTTTATTGGCGGGTGGGGCTGAAGCTTTCTTT
cdr3_aa: CASSLLAGGAEAFF

clone_size: NA
j_call: TRBJ2-5
d_call: TRBD2
v_call: TRBV9
cdr3_nt: TGTGCCAGCAGCGACGGGCGAGCGGGGTGGGAAGAGACCCAGTACTTC
cdr3_aa: CASSDGRAGWEETQYF

clone_size: NA
j_call: TRBJ2-1
d_call: NA
v_call: TRBV4-1
cdr3_nt: TGCGCCAGCTCCAGGGCCAGTTACAATGAGCAGTTCTTC
cdr3_aa: CASSRASYNEQFF

clone_size: NA
j_call: TRBJ1-4
d_call: TRBD1
v_call: TRBV4-2
cdr3_nt: TGTGCCAGCAGCCAAGAGGAGACAGGGTCTGAAAAACTGTTTTTT
cdr3_aa: CASSQEETGSEKLFF

clone_size: NA
j_call: TRBJ2-1
d_call: NA
v_call: TRBV27
cdr3_nt: TGTGCCAGCAGTTTATCTCAGGGGCCCCTATACAATGAGCAGTTCTTC
cdr3_aa: CASSLSQGPLYNEQFF

clone_size: NA
j_call: TRBJ2-7
d_call: TRBD1
v_call: TRBV5-1
cdr3_nt: TGCGCCAGCAGCCGGACAGGGGCGGACGAGCAGTACTTC
cdr3_aa: CASSRTGADEQYF

clone_size: NA
j_call: TRBJ2-7
d_call: NA
v_call: TRBV7-8
cdr3_nt: TGTGCCAGCAGCTTAGCAGGGGCCAACGAGCAGTACTTC
cdr3_aa: CASSLAGANEQYF

clone_size: few
j_call: TRBJ2-7
d_call: NA
v_call: TRBV19
cdr3_nt: TGTGCCAGTAGTCCCGGACAAACCTACGAGCAGTACTTC
cdr3_aa: CASSPGQTYEQYF

clone_size: NA
j_call: TRBJ1-1
d_call: NA
v_call: TRBV7-9
cdr3_nt: TGTGCCAGCAGCTTAGGCGGGGAGGGGAGAAACACTGAAGCTTTCTTT
cdr3_aa: CASSLGGEGRNTEAFF

clone_size: NA
j_call: TRBJ2-7
d_call: TRBD2
v_call: TRBV11-3
cdr3_nt: TGTGCCAGCAGCTTAGCGGCGGCGGGAGGTACCTACGAGCAGTACTTC
cdr3_aa: CASSLAAAGGTYEQYF

clone_size: NA
j_call: TRBJ2-7
d_call: NA
v_call: TRBV9
cdr3_nt: TGTGCCAGCAGCGCCGATCCAGCCTACGAGCAGTACTTC
cdr3_aa: CASSADPAYEQYF

clone_size: NA
j_call: TRBJ1-1
d_call: NA
v_call: TRBV30
cdr3_nt: TGTGCCTGGGCTATAATCCATCAGGGAAACACTGAAGCTTTCTTT
cdr3_aa: CAWAIIHQGNTEAFF